The entry below describes one TCR beta chain. The antigen is not known. From germline, CDR1 is MRHNA and CDR2 SNTAGT. The CDR3 is 15 amino acids. J gave up 3 bases and V 0 bases, and 0 bases lay outside the gene matches. This entry is derived from a study of early T cells in non-severe SARS-CoV-2 infection. Study information: Sequencing targeted bulk RNA from unsorted whole blood, leaving chains unpaired.

In the library, individual cDNA molecules carried attached unique molecular identifiers. TCRdb processed the 5' RACE reads anew with MiXCR; each CDR3 protein has one entry. The sample has almost 85,000 distinct CDR3 sequences; about 12% are singletons. General observations from the study: In VDJdb matching, anti-spike CD8 responses were favored while private and CD4 specificities went missing.

The V and J genes are TRBV6-4 and TRBJ2-3, with 10 bases aligning to TRBD2. The clonotype was recovered from an adult who was a healthcare worker with PCR-confirmed SARS-CoV-2 infection or an uninfected control (not recorded which). The sample taken for sequencing was whole blood. The CDR3 DNA sequence: TGTGCCAGCAGTGACTCTAGCGGGGGGACAGATACGCAGTATTTT. Its translation: CASSDSSGGTDTQYF.